This entry lists 14 T cell receptor beta chains sequenced from one sample in a study of blood T cell repertoires in COVID-19. Produced via immunoSEQ multiplex PCR; TCRdb's table is partial and in-frame only. The table includes under 150,000 clones, roughly 84% detected once. Sample: peripheral blood. These TCRs come from a woman in her sixties with acute or convalescent COVID-19.

In its sample, this clone was seen a few times. V is TRBV30 and J is TRBJ1-1; TRBD1 is a possible D gene (5 bases). CDR1 and CDR2 from the germline V gene are GTSNPN and SVGIG (reference sequence). CDR3 size: 15 residues. The V and J ends lost 2 bases and 1 base respectively, with 14 bases between them. The CDR3 sequence is CAWSSYLGGNTEAFF. Written as DNA, the CDR3 is TGTGCCTGGAGTTCATACCTGGGGGGGAACACTGAAGCTTTCTTT. The whole variable domain, remainder taken from reference TRBV30 and TRBJ1-1, is SQTIHQWPATLVQPVGSPLSLECTVEGTSNPNLYWYRQAAGRGLQLLFYSVGIGQISSEVPQNLSASRPQDRQFILSSKKLLLSDSGFYLCAWSSYLGGNTEAFFGQGTRLTVV.

The chain recombines TRBV6-5 with TRBJ1-2; D gene uncertain. Germline-derived CDR1 and CDR2 are MNHEY and SVGAGI. V was clipped by 2 bases and J by 3 bases, with 16 bases between them. The CDR3 extends over 16 amino acids. CDR3 amino acids: CASSYNWQAPDYGYTF. The CDR3 DNA reads TGTGCCAGCAGTTACAACTGGCAGGCCCCAGACTATGGCTACACCTTC.

The chain recombines TRBV30 with TRBJ2-7, with TRBD2 identical over 8 bases. The V and J ends lost 5 bases and 3 bases, in that order; junction bases with no gene match: 12. CDR3 length: 15 amino acids. CDR1 is GTSNPN, CDR2 SVGIG, per germline (reference sequence). CDR3: CAWDKTSGNFYEQYF. In DNA form, the CDR3 reads TGTGCCTGGGACAAAACTAGCGGTAATTTCTACGAGCAGTACTTC. The full variable domain, completed using reference TRBV30 and TRBJ2-7, is SQTIHQWPATLVQPVGSPLSLECTVEGTSNPNLYWYRQAAGRGLQLLFYSVGIGQISSEVPQNLSASRPQDRQFILSSKKLLLSDSGFYLCAWDKTSGNFYEQYFGPGTRLTVT.

DNA for the CDR3: TGTGCCAGCAGTTACGGCGGGATGGAGCAGTTCTTC. This codes for CASSYGGMEQFF. V gene TRBV6-6 combines with J gene TRBJ2-1; TRBD2 might be the D (6 bases). Germline CDR1 MNHNY, CDR2 SVGAGI (reference sequence). There are 12 residues in the CDR3. Trimming cost V 2 bases and J 10 bases, with 9 bases left between them.

The CDR3 here is CASSRRENTEAFF. The CDR3 DNA is TGTGCCAGCAGCCGGCGGGAGAACACTGAAGCTTTCTTT. The chain uses TRBV27 and TRBJ1-1; no definite D call. Germline V gene sequence: CDR1 MNHEY, CDR2 SMNVEV (reference sequence). Deletions cut 6 bases from V and 1 base from J, with 9 bases between. The CDR3 covers 13 residues.

The CDR3 sequence is CATLAGGPFNEQFF. In nucleotides, the CDR3 is TGTGCCACTTTAGCGGGAGGGCCTTTCAATGAGCAGTTCTTC. The V call is TRBV2, the J call TRBJ2-1, with 11 bases matching TRBD2. Trimming cost V 10 bases and J 6 bases; bases outside gene matches: 8. Germline assignment: CDR1 SNHLY and CDR2 FYNNEI. The CDR3 extends over 14 amino acids.

The rearrangement uses TRBV4-2 and TRBJ2-1; TRBD1 matches 11 bases. CDR3 length: 16 amino acids. Germline V CDR1 and CDR2: LGHNA, YNFKEQ. V was clipped by 4 bases and J by 6 bases; unmatched bases: 8. The CDR3 sequence: CASSPLPGTGGNEQFF. CDR3 nucleotides: TGTGCCAGCAGCCCCCTTCCGGGGACAGGGGGCAATGAGCAGTTCTTC.

J is TRBJ2-7 and V is TRBV19, with TRBD1 identical over 7 bases. Losses at the gene ends were 0 bases for V and 3 bases for J; bases not matched to a gene: 5. CDR1 LNHDA and CDR2 SQIVND come from the germline V gene (reference sequence). The CDR3 totals 15 residues. The CDR3 loop is CASSIDFTGDYEQYF. CDR3 in DNA: TGTGCCAGTAGTATAGATTTTACAGGGGACTACGAGCAGTACTTC. Variable domain in full (rest from reference TRBV19 and TRBJ2-7): DGGITQSPKYLFRKEGQNVTLSCEQNLNHDAMYWYRQDPGQGLRLIYYSQIVNDFQKGDIAEGYSVSREKKESFPLTVTSAQKNPTAFYLCASSIDFTGDYEQYFGPGTRLTVT.

This chain joins TRBV21-1 and TRBJ1-3; TRBD1 was called by the table and not checked on the DNA. TRBV21-1 has pseudogene status. This CDR3 has 19 amino acids. The CDR3 DNA follows: TGTGCCAGCAGCAAAGGAGTGACAGGGGAGTTACGAGCTGGAAACACCATATATTTT. Translated, it gives CASSKGVTGELRAGNTIYF.

The J gene is TRBJ1-2, the V gene TRBV11-2; 10 bases fit TRBD1. The germline V gene encodes CDR1 SGHAT and CDR2 FQNNGV. V trimming: 8 bases; J trimming: 2 bases; junction bases outside the gene matches: 5. The CDR3 is 14 residues long. For the CDR3, the DNA is TGTGCCAGCGGACAGGGGGGGCAAAACTATGGCTACACCTTC. Protein: CASGQGGQNYGYTF. The full variable domain, in which reference TRBV11-2 and TRBJ1-2 provide the parts outside the CDR3, is EAGVAQSPRYKIIEKRQSVAFWCNPISGHATLYWYQQILGQGPKLLIQFQNNGVVDDSQLPKDRFSAERLKGVDSTLKIQPAKLEDSAVYLCASGQGGQNYGYTFGSGTRLTVV.

The genes are TRBV18 and TRBJ1-5; 9 positions match TRBD1. Germline trimming cut 3 bases from V and 6 bases from J; bases unmatched to any gene: 3. There are 14 residues in the CDR3. CDR1 and CDR2 from the germline V gene are KGHSH and LQKENI. The CDR3 is CASSPGQGGQPQHF. DNA for the CDR3: TGTGCCAGCTCACCGGGACAGGGTGGTCAGCCCCAGCATTTT.

CDR3 residues: CASRPGSPTETQYF. The CDR3 DNA sequence: TGCGCCAGCAGGCCCGGGTCCCCGACGGAGACCCAGTACTTC. This chain connects TRBV5-1 to TRBJ2-5; D is unclear. Germline V lookup: CDR1 SGHRS, CDR2 YFSETQ. The CDR3 extends over 14 amino acids. Deletions cut 5 bases from V and 5 bases from J, with 16 bases between.

The rearrangement joins TRBV3-1 (or the pseudogene TRBV3-2) to TRBJ2-1; maybe TRBD1 (5 bases). V shed 1 base and J shed 11 bases, with 9 bases lying between them. This CDR3 comprises 12 residues. The germline gives CDR1 LGHDT, CDR2 YNNKEL (reference sequence). The CDR3 loop reads CASSQAGQQQFF. DNA of the CDR3: TGTGCCAGCAGCCAAGCCGGACAACAGCAGTTCTTC.

The genes are TRBV18 and TRBJ2-3; D is ambiguous. V was cut by 2 bases and J by 4 bases, with 10 bases left in between. CDR3 size: 14 residues. Germline V lookup: CDR1 KGHSH, CDR2 LQKENI. The CDR3 is CASSPFQVADTQYF. The CDR3 DNA is TGTGCCAGCTCACCATTTCAGGTTGCAGATACGCAGTATTTT. The full variable domain, its missing parts supplied by reference TRBV18 and TRBJ2-3, is NAGVMQNPRHLVRRRGQEARLRCSPMKGHSHVYWYRQLPEEGLKFMVYLQKENIIDESGMPKERFSAEFPKEGPSILRIQQVVRGDSAAYFCASSPFQVADTQYFGPGTRLTVL.